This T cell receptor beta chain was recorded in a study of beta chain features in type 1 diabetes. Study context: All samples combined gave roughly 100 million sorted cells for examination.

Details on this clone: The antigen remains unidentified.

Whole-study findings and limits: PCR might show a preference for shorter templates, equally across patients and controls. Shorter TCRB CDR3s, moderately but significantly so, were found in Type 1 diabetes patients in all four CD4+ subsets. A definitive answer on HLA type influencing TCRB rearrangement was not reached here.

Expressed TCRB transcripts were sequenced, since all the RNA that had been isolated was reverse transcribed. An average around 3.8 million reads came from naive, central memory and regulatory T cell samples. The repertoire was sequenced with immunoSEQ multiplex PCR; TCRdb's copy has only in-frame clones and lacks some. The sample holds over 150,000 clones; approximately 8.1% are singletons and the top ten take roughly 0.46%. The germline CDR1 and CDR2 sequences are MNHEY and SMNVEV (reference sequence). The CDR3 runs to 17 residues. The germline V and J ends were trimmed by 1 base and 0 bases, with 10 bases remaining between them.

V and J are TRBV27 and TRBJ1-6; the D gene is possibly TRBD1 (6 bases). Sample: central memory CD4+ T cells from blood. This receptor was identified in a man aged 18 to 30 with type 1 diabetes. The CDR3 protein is CASSLYDRSSYNSPLHF. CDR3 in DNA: TGTGCCAGCAGTTTATACGACAGGAGCTCCTATAATTCACCCCTCCACTTT.